The rows below give T cell receptor beta chains drawn from one sample of a study of CD8+ T cells in alopecia areata. Using immunoSEQ multiplex PCR, the repertoire was profiled, and TCRdb retains in-frame clones only, with some absent. The sample has more than 9,000 clones; more than 45% are singletons. Sequencing was performed on skin. These receptors all come from a human donor with alopecia areata. The CDR3 runs from the conserved cysteine through the conserved F or W. D genes are given only for firm matches. Only some rows state a clone size, as once, few, many or a class for expanded clones.

V gene	D gene	J gene	clone size	CDR3 protein	CDR3 DNA
TRBV5-1	TRBD1	TRBJ2-7	few	CASSDRGRNEQYF	TGCGCCAGCAGTGACAGGGGTCGAAACGAGCAGTACTTC
TRBV6-1	NA	TRBJ2-1	NA	CASSLYGSNEQFF	TGTGCCAGCAGTCTTTACGGGAGTAATGAGCAGTTCTTC
TRBV7-2	NA	TRBJ1-1	NA	CASSLILGGAAEAFF	TGTGCCAGCAGCTTAATATTGGGGGGAGCCGCTGAAGCTTTCTTT
TRBV14	NA	TRBJ1-1	NA	CASSQDLFRDYLNTEAFF	TGTGCCAGCAGCCAAGACCTTTTTAGGGACTACCTGAACACTGAAGCTTTCTTT
TRBV12-5	TRBD2	TRBJ2-5	few	CASGSGSGGETQYF	TGTGCTAGTGGTTCCGGTAGCGGGGGAGAGACCCAGTACTTC
TRBV5-6	TRBD1	TRBJ1-1	NA	CASSSLDRVNTEAFF	TGTGCCAGCAGCTCCCTAGACAGGGTGAACACTGAAGCTTTCTTT
TRBV10-2	TRBD2	TRBJ2-1	NA	CASRLAGVVNEQFF	TGCGCCAGTAGACTAGCGGGAGTTGTCAATGAGCAGTTCTTC
TRBV2	NA	TRBJ1-1	NA	CASSWQGGSTEAFF	TGTGCCAGCAGTTGGCAGGGCGGGAGCACTGAAGCTTTCTTT
TRBV23-1	TRBD1	TRBJ2-1	NA	CASSQASGDRGYNEQFF	TGCGCCAGCAGTCAGGCCAGTGGAGACAGGGGTTACAATGAGCAGTTCTTC
TRBV7-2	TRBD2	TRBJ2-1	medium-sized	CASNAGGPAVEQFF	TGTGCCAGCAATGCGGGGGGGCCGGCGGTTGAGCAGTTCTTC
TRBV10-2	NA	TRBJ2-7	NA	CASSEDWYYEQYF	TGCGCCAGCAGTGAGGATTGGTACTACGAGCAGTACTTC
TRBV29-1	TRBD2	TRBJ2-7	few	CSAPIREGLAGEGSYEQYF	TGCAGCGCTCCGATTCGAGAAGGACTAGCGGGAGAGGGGTCCTACGAGCAGTACTTC
TRBV15	NA	TRBJ2-7	few	CATSRDRDRAYEQYF	TGTGCCACCAGCAGAGATCGAGACCGAGCCTACGAGCAGTACTTC
TRBV7-2	NA	TRBJ2-5	NA	CASSLGYQETQYF	TGTGCCAGCAGCTTAGGTTACCAAGAGACCCAGTACTTC
TRBV19	NA	TRBJ1-5	NA	CASSKGGNSNQPQHF	TGTGCCAGTAGTAAGGGCGGCAATAGCAATCAGCCCCAGCATTTT
TRBV11-2	NA	TRBJ1-1	NA	CASSLGFSTEAFF	TGTGCCAGCAGCTTGGGTTTCAGCACTGAAGCTTTCTTT
TRBV7-2	NA	TRBJ2-1	few	CASSFGVRGGNEQFF	TGTGCCAGCAGCTTTGGTGTCAGGGGGGGCAATGAGCAGTTCTTC
TRBV30	NA	TRBJ2-5	NA	CASDSQETQYF	TGTGCCTCGGACAGCCAAGAGACCCAGTACTTC
TRBV7-2	NA	TRBJ2-5	few	CASSSTRGATETQYF	TGTGCCAGCAGCTCGACTCGCGGGGCCACTGAGACCCAGTACTTC
TRBV10-3	NA	TRBJ2-3	NA	CAVIKEPSTDTQYF	TGTGCCGTTATCAAAGAACCCAGCACAGATACGCAGTATTTT
TRBV28	NA	TRBJ1-5	NA	CASSDGHSNQPQHF	TGTGCCAGCAGTGATGGACATAGCAATCAGCCCCAGCATTTT
TRBV19	NA	TRBJ2-7	NA	CASSKAGISSYEQYF	TGTGCCAGTAGTAAGGCAGGAATAAGCTCCTACGAGCAGTACTTC
TRBV5-1	NA	TRBJ2-5	few	CASSLVRQETQYF	TGCGCCAGCAGCTTGGTCAGACAAGAGACCCAGTACTTC
TRBV11-2	TRBD2	TRBJ2-3	NA	CASSPIAGDGGTQYF	TGTGCCAGCAGCCCTATCGCGGGAGATGGAGGTACGCAGTATTTT
TRBV27	NA	TRBJ2-1	NA	CASRRGQGRTNEQFF	TGTGCCAGCAGGCGTGGGCAGGGGAGGACCAATGAGCAGTTCTTC
TRBV7-2	NA	TRBJ1-6	few	CASSERFNSPLHF	TGTGCCAGCAGCGAGCGATTTAATTCACCCCTCCACTTT
TRBV2	NA	TRBJ2-4	NA	CASSESRTYF	TGTGCCAGCAGTGAATCACGGACGTACTTC
TRBV18	TRBD1	TRBJ1-1	NA	CASSPRSQGAVLNTEAFF	TGTGCCAGCTCACCACGCTCGCAGGGGGCGGTCTTGAACACTGAAGCTTTCTTT
TRBV18	TRBD1	TRBJ2-7	NA	CASSSLIGTGGSEQYF	TGTGCCAGCTCCTCGCTAATCGGGACAGGGGGTTCCGAGCAGTACTTC
TRBV7-6	NA	TRBJ1-5	few	CASSLGRGGNQPQHF	TGTGCCAGCAGCTTGGGTCGTGGTGGGAATCAGCCCCAGCATTTT
TRBV29-1	TRBD1	TRBJ2-2	NA	CSAANRAGGVNTGELFF	TGCAGCGCCGCAAATCGGGCAGGGGGTGTCAACACCGGGGAGCTGTTTTTT
TRBV11-2	NA	TRBJ2-1	NA	CASSRTALFSYNEQFF	TGTGCCAGCAGCCGGACAGCACTGTTCTCCTACAATGAGCAGTTCTTC
TRBV7-9	TRBD2	TRBJ2-7	NA	CASSLVLAGPYEQYF	TGTGCCAGCAGCTTAGTCCTAGCGGGTCCCTACGAGCAGTACTTC
TRBV14	NA	TRBJ2-7	NA	CASSQIAGYEQYF	TGTGCCAGCAGCCAAATCGCGGGTTACGAGCAGTACTTC
TRBV6-5	NA	TRBJ2-1	few	CASSGVGPNEQFF	TGTGCCAGCAGTGGCGTGGGGCCCAATGAGCAGTTCTTC
TRBV2	TRBD1	TRBJ2-7	NA	CASRGQGRYEQYF	TGTGCCAGCAGGGGACAGGGAAGATACGAGCAGTACTTC
TRBV7-3	NA	TRBJ2-1	NA	CASSWGLLNEQFF	TGTGCCAGCAGCTGGGGACTGCTCAATGAGCAGTTCTTC
TRBV2	TRBD2	TRBJ2-2	NA	CASSPSGSISGELFF	TGTGCCAGCAGTCCTAGCGGGAGTATTTCCGGGGAGCTGTTTTTT
TRBV14	NA	TRBJ1-3	few	CASSWTPGNTIYF	TGTGCCAGCAGCTGGACACCTGGAAACACCATATATTTT
TRBV4-1	TRBD1	TRBJ2-2	few	CASSPAGTGETGELFF	TGCGCCAGCAGCCCTGCCGGGACAGGGGAAACCGGGGAGCTGTTTTTT